This T cell receptor (beta chain) was identified in a study of cytomegalovirus exposure and HLA in healthy donors. It was with 60 Vbeta and 13 Jbeta primers that the PCR ran. TCRdb's copy holds only in-frame clones and misses some; the assay was immunoSEQ multiplex PCR. The repertoire consists of about 160,000 clones, with over 75% occurring once and the leading ten covering approximately 0.89%. This CDR3 comprises 16 residues. Germline CDR1 SGHRS, CDR2 YFSETQ. V shed 1 base, J shed 5 bases, and the junction held 7 bases outside the gene matches. As for the donors, each was a healthy bone marrow donor.

This sequence originates from a woman aged 45-65 years in good health and CMV-seropositive. The sequenced sample was PBMCs. The chain carries TRBV5-1 and TRBJ1-4, with 8 bases fitting TRBD1. Here the CDR3 DNA reads TGCGCCAGCAGCTTGCGTGCCGGGACAGGCAATGAAAAACTGTTTTTT. This sequence encodes CASSLRAGTGNEKLFF.